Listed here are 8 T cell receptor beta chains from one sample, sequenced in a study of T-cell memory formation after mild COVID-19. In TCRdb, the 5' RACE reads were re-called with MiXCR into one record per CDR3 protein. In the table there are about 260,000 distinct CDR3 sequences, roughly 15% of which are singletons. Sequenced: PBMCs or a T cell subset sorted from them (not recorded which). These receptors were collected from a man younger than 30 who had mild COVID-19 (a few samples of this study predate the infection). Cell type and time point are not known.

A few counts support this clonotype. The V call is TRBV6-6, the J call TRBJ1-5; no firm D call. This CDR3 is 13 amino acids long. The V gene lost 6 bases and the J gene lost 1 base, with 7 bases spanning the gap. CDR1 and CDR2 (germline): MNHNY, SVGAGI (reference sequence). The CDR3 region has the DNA TGTGCCAGCAGCCAAAGAAGCAATCAGCCCCAGCATTTT. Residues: CASSQRSNQPQHF.

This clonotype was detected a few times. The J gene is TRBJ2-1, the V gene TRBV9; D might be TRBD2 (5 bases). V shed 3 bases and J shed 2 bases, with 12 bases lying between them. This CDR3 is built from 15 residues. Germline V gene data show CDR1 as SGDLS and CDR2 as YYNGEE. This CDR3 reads CASSAGGSTYNEQFF. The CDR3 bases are TGTGCCAGCAGCGCCGGCGGGTCAACCTACAATGAGCAGTTCTTC. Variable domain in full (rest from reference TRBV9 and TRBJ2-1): DSGVTQTPKHLITATGQRVTLRCSPRSGDLSVYWYQQSLDQGLQFLIQYYNGEERAKGNILERFSAQQFPDLHSELNLSSLELGDSALYFCASSAGGSTYNEQFFGPGTRLTVL.

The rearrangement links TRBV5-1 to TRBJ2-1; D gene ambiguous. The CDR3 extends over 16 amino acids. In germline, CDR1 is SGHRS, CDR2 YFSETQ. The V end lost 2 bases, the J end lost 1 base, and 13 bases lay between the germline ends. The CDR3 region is CASSFSESGSYNEQFF. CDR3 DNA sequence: TGCGCCAGCAGCTTTTCAGAGTCGGGTTCCTACAATGAGCAGTTCTTC. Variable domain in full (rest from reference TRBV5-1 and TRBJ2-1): KAGVTQTPRYLIKTRGQQVTLSCSPISGHRSVSWYQQTPGQGLQFLFEYFSETQRNKGNFPGRFSGRQFSNSRSEMNVSTLELGDSALYLCASSFSESGSYNEQFFGPGTRLTVL.

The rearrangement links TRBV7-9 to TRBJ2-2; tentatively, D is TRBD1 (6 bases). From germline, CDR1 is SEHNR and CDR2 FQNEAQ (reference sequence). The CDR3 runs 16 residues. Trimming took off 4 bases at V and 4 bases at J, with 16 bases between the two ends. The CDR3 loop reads CASSYVQGSGTGELFF. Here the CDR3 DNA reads TGTGCCAGCAGCTACGTTCAGGGGTCGGGCACCGGGGAGCTGTTTTTT. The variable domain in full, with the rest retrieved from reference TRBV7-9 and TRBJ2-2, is DTGVSQNPRHKITKRGQNVTFRCDPISEHNRLYWYRQTLGQGPEFLTYFQNEAQLEKSRLLSDRFSAERPKGSFSTLEIQRTEQGDSAMYLCASSYVQGSGTGELFFGEGSRLTVL.

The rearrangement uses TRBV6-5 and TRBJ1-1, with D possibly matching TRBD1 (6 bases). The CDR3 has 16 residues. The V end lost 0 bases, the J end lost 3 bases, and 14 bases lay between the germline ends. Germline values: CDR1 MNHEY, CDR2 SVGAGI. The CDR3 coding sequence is TGTGCCAGCAGTTACTCGTGGGGGCGCCGGGACACTGAAGCTTTCTTT. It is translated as CASSYSWGRRDTEAFF.

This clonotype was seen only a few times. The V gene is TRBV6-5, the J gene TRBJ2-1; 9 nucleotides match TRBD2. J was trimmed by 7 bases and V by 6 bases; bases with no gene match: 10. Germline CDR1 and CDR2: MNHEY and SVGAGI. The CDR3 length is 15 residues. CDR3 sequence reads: CASSPMASGVNEQFF. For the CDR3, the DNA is TGTGCCAGCAGCCCCATGGCTAGCGGGGTAAATGAGCAGTTCTTC.

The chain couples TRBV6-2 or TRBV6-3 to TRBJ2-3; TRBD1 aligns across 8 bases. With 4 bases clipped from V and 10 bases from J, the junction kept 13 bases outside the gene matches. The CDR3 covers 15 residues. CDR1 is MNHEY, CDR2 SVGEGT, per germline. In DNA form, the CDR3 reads TGTGCCAGCAGTTTAGGGACAGGCTCACGAGGCGCGCAGTATTTT. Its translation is CASSLGTGSRGAQYF.

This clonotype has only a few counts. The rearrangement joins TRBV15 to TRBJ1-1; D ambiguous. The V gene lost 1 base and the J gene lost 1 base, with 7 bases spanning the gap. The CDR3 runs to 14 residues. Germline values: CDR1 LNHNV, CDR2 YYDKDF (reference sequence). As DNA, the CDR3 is TGTGCCACCAGCAGAGGAGGGCAGAACACTGAAGCTTTCTTT. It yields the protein CATSRGGQNTEAFF.